This T cell receptor (beta chain) was sequenced during a study of early T cells in non-severe SARS-CoV-2 infection. TCRdb redid the calling of the 5' RACE reads with MiXCR, one entry per CDR3 protein. The table records over 20,000 distinct CDR3 sequences, around 4.8% of them present only once. In its sample, this clonotype ranks as medium-sized (0.01 to 0.1%). In germline, CDR1 is MNHEY, CDR2 SVGEGT. The CDR3 loop spans 15 amino acids. The J segment lost 5 bases and the V segment lost 4 bases, leaving 10 bases of the junction unmatched. The origin of this receptor is an adult who was a healthcare worker with PCR-confirmed SARS-CoV-2 infection or an uninfected control (not recorded which). The genes are TRBV6-2 or TRBV6-3 and TRBJ2-5; 7 positions match TRBD2. The material sequenced was whole blood. CDR3 protein: CASSSSGLVRETQYF. The CDR3 DNA reads as TGTGCCAGCAGTTCTTCCGGACTAGTGAGGGAGACCCAGTACTTC.